A single sample gave rise to the 32 T cell receptor beta chains below, sequenced in a study of OX40 agonist ivuxolimab in advanced cancers. Receptor amplification or capture employed the immunoSEQ multiplex PCR assay. As stored in TCRdb, this immuneACCESS dataset retains in-frame rearrangements with V and J assigned. A fraction of the clones does not appear; measured against another copy, unresolved V genes explain less than half of the discrepancy, and the remainder lacks a known reason. Within this sample are about 94,000 clones, with around 91% of them counted one time only. Over 0.8% of the sample goes to the ten largest clones. The material was CD4+ or CD8+ T cells sorted from blood, obtained in a trial of the OX40 agonist ivuxolimab. The receptors here all came from an adult with an advanced solid tumor such as melanoma, head and neck, liver or kidney cancer.

The CDR3 loop reads CASSLVWAGGHYEQYF. For the CDR3, the DNA is TGTGCCAGCAGCTTAGTATGGGCAGGGGGGCACTACGAGCAGTACTTC. The V and J genes are TRBV7-2 and TRBJ2-7, with D possibly being TRBD1 (7 bases). The germline V gene has CDR1 SGHTA and CDR2 FQGNSA. The CDR3 has 16 amino acids. V was shortened by 1 base and J by 3 bases, with 16 bases between the two germline ends. Supplemented by reference TRBV7-2 and TRBJ2-7, the full variable domain reads GAGVSQSPSNKVTEKGKDVELRCDPISGHTALYWYRQSLGQGLEFLIYFQGNSAPDKSGLPSDRFSAERTGGSVSTLTIQRTQQEDSAVYLCASSLVWAGGHYEQYFGPGTRLTVT.

The V call is TRBV19, the J call TRBJ1-4, with 7 bases identical to TRBD1. CDR1 is LNHDA, CDR2 SQIVND, per germline (reference sequence). The junction had 7 bases not matched to a gene; V was cut back by 8 bases and J by 4 bases. The length of the CDR3 is 14 residues. CDR3 DNA: TGTGCCAGTGGTCCGGGACAGATTAATGAAAAACTGTTTTTT. Translated: CASGPGQINEKLFF.

J is TRBJ1-5 and V is TRBV2, with 11 positions matching TRBD1. V lost 2 bases, J lost 10 bases, and 4 bases stayed unmatched. CDR3 length: 14 residues. The germline V gene encodes CDR1 SNHLY and CDR2 FYNNEI. The CDR3 coding sequence is TGTGCCAGCAGTGAAATGGGACAGGGGGGCCCCCAGCATTTT. Translating gives CASSEMGQGGPQHF.

This chain links TRBV5-4 with TRBJ1-2; weak D call: TRBD1 (5 bases). Germline V gene data show CDR1 as SGHNT and CDR2 as YYREEE (reference sequence). The V end was cut by 7 bases, the J end by 4 bases, with 14 bases between. This CDR3 is built from 13 residues. CDR3 residues: CASAPQGVYGYTF. The CDR3 nucleotides are TGTGCCAGCGCCCCCCAAGGGGTCTATGGCTACACCTTC. The full variable domain, completed using reference TRBV5-4 and TRBJ1-2, is ETGVTQSPTHLIKTRGQQVTLRCSSQSGHNTVSWYQQALGQGPQFIFQYYREEENGRGNFPPRFSGLQFPNYSSELNVNALELDDSALYLCASAPQGVYGYTFGSGTRLTVV.

Written as DNA, the CDR3 is TGTGCCAGCAGACCCACAGGGTCCTACGAGCAGTACTTC. Translation: CASRPTGSYEQYF. The J gene is TRBJ2-7, the V gene TRBV7-2; possibly TRBD1 for D (6 bases). Trimming pared 6 bases from V and 1 base from J, leaving 10 bases between. The CDR3 totals 13 residues. Germline V gene lookup returns CDR1 SGHTA and CDR2 FQGNSA.

This clone appeared once. V gene TRBV7-2 combines with J gene TRBJ1-5, with D hard to call. V was pared by 3 bases and J by 0 bases, with 9 bases between. There are 15 residues in the CDR3. Germline CDR1 reads SGHTA; CDR2 reads FQGNSA. Here the CDR3 reads CASSFLTNSNQPQHF. The CDR3 nucleotides read TGTGCCAGCAGCTTCCTCACGAATAGCAATCAGCCCCAGCATTTT. The variable domain in full, completed from reference TRBV7-2 and TRBJ1-5, reads GAGVSQSPSNKVTEKGKDVELRCDPISGHTALYWYRQSLGQGLEFLIYFQGNSAPDKSGLPSDRFSAERTGGSVSTLTIQRTQQEDSAVYLCASSFLTNSNQPQHFGDGTRLSIL.

The chain combines TRBV5-1 with TRBJ2-3; 7 bases match TRBD1. The germline V gene encodes CDR1 SGHRS and CDR2 YFSETQ. Trimming removed 3 bases from V and 0 bases from J; junction bases left unmatched: 4. The CDR3 has 15 amino acids. This CDR3 reads CASSSNRGSTDTQYF. For the CDR3, the DNA is TGCGCCAGCAGCTCGAACAGGGGAAGCACAGATACGCAGTATTTT.

The chain recombines TRBV19 with TRBJ2-3; D is undetermined. V lost 5 bases to trimming and J lost 5 bases, with 17 bases between them. This CDR3 has 15 residues. CDR1 and CDR2 from the germline V gene are LNHDA and SQIVND (reference sequence). CDR3 residues: CASSRRSELIDTQYF. The CDR3 region has the DNA TGTGCCAGTAGTCGTCGCTCCGAACTTATAGATACGCAGTATTTT.

This rearrangement joins TRBV25-1 to TRBJ2-6; D is undetermined. The CDR3 contains 15 residues. Germline V gives CDR1 MGHDK, CDR2 SYGVNS. V was trimmed by 4 bases and J by 0 bases, leaving 7 bases between them. CDR3 DNA: TGTGCCAGCAGTGTGGTAAGCTCTGGGGCCAACGTCCTGACTTTC. Translation: CASSVVSSGANVLTF.

This sequence joins TRBV4-2 and TRBJ2-7; the D is unclear. V gave up 1 base and J gave up 5 bases, with 12 bases separating them. Germline V CDR1 and CDR2: LGHNA, YNFKEQ. The CDR3 has 14 amino acids. CDR3 in amino acids: CASSQVGQVDEQYF. The CDR3 nucleotides read TGTGCCAGCAGCCAAGTTGGGCAGGTTGACGAGCAGTACTTC.

The chain has TRBV6-6 and TRBJ1-2, with D possibly TRBD1 on 5 matching bases. Germline CDR1 and CDR2: MNHNY and SVGAGI (reference sequence). The CDR3 consists of 16 residues. V was pared by 1 base and J by 6 bases, with 18 bases between. CDR3 in amino acids: CASSYWETAAGDGYTF. CDR3 bases: TGTGCCAGCAGTTACTGGGAGACAGCCGCCGGGGATGGCTACACCTTC.

The J gene is TRBJ1-2, the V gene TRBV7-5. TRBV7-5 is flagged as a pseudogene. The CDR3 covers 14 residues. CDR3 residues: CARSLVSSSRGYTF. Written as DNA, the CDR3 is TGTGCCAGAAGCTTAGTTTCGAGCAGCCGGGGCTACACCTTC.

The J gene is TRBJ2-7, the V gene TRBV5-4; weak D call: TRBD2 (5 bases). The length of the CDR3 is 15 residues. V lost 0 bases and J lost 9, with 19 bases in between. Germline values: CDR1 SGHNT, CDR2 YYREEE (reference sequence). The CDR3 coding sequence is TGTGCCAGCAGCTTGGATCCTTCCGGAGGCCCGTGGCAGTACTTC. This sequence encodes CASSLDPSGGPWQYF. The entire variable domain, with the rest obtained from reference TRBV5-4 and TRBJ2-7, is as follows: ETGVTQSPTHLIKTRGQQVTLRCSSQSGHNTVSWYQQALGQGPQFIFQYYREEENGRGNFPPRFSGLQFPNYSSELNVNALELDDSALYLCASSLDPSGGPWQYFGPGTRLTVT.

The sample holds one count of this clone. The rearrangement links TRBV7-6 to TRBJ1-1; perhaps TRBD1 as D (5 bases). Germline lookup yields CDR1 SGHVS and CDR2 FNYEAQ. The CDR3 runs to 14 residues. The V end lost 1 base, the J end lost 6 bases, and 12 bases lay between the germline ends. For the CDR3, the DNA is TGTGCCAGCAGCTTAGACGCATGGGGGGCTGAAGCTTTCTTT. It encodes CASSLDAWGAEAFF.

V and J are TRBV11-2 and TRBJ2-1; TRBD2 is a possible D gene (6 bases). This CDR3 has 13 residues. The V end lost 3 bases, the J end lost 7 bases, and 10 bases lay between the germline ends. Germline CDR1 SGHAT, CDR2 FQNNGV. This CDR3 reads CASSFRLVNEQFF. CDR3 in DNA: TGTGCCAGCAGCTTCCGACTAGTAAATGAGCAGTTCTTC.

This clone appeared once. The V and J genes are TRBV10-3 and TRBJ2-3; TRBD1 is a possible D gene (5 bases). Germline CDR1 and CDR2: ENHRY and SYGVKD. The V and J ends lost 0 bases and 2 bases respectively, with 12 bases between them. This CDR3 comprises 16 residues. CDR3 sequence: CAISESRTRTTDTQYF. Written as DNA, the CDR3 is TGTGCCATCAGTGAGTCGAGGACAAGGACCACAGATACGCAGTATTTT.

The chain combines TRBV7-6 with TRBJ2-7, with D maybe TRBD2 (6 bases). The V end lost 3 bases, the J end lost 4 bases, and 13 bases lay between the germline ends. Germline V CDR1 and CDR2: SGHVS, FNYEAQ. The CDR3 spans 14 residues. CDR3 coding DNA: TGTGCCAGCAGCTTGGGGGTCGGAGGGTACGAGCAGTACTTC. Translated, it gives CASSLGVGGYEQYF.

The rearrangement joins TRBV7-2 to TRBJ2-7; D not certain. Germline V gene data show CDR1 as SGHTA and CDR2 as FQGNSA. The CDR3 has 14 amino acids. V lost 1 base to trimming and J lost 0 bases, with 7 bases between them. CDR3 bases: TGTGCCAGCAGCTTAGATCACTCCTCCTACGAGCAGTACTTC. Amino acids: CASSLDHSSYEQYF.

The gene calls are TRBV5-1 and TRBJ2-6; 8 bases fit TRBD1. There are 17 residues in the CDR3. The germline CDR1 and CDR2 sequences are SGHRS and YFSETQ. The J segment lost 2 bases and the V segment lost 2 bases, leaving 6 bases of the junction unmatched. Here the CDR3 DNA reads TGCGCCAGCAGCTTAGTGGCAGGGGGCACTGGGGCCAACGTCCTGACTTTC. This translates into CASSLVAGGTGANVLTF.

The chain employs TRBV20-1 and TRBJ1-4; D is uncertain. This CDR3 contains 11 residues. CDR1 is DFQATT and CDR2 is SNEGSKA in the germline V gene (reference sequence). The V gene lost 5 bases and the J gene lost 16 bases, with 17 bases spanning the gap. CDR3 amino acids: CSADSAGSGFF. CDR3 coding DNA: TGCAGTGCTGATTCCGCGGGATCCGGGTTTTTT.

This chain connects TRBV6-5 to TRBJ2-7, with a tentative D call TRBD2 (5 bases). With 5 bases removed from V and 3 bases from J, the gap between germline ends came to 14 bases. CDR1 and CDR2 from the germline V gene are MNHEY and SVGAGI. The CDR3 loop spans 14 amino acids. This CDR3 reads CASSHPARGYEQYF. The CDR3, as DNA: TGTGCCAGCAGTCACCCTGCCCGGGGCTACGAGCAGTACTTC.

The rearrangement links TRBV5-1 to TRBJ2-5; 15 bases are shared with TRBD2. The CDR3 is made up of 18 amino acids. Germline trimming cut 5 bases from V and 2 bases from J; bases unmatched to any gene: 10. Germline lookup yields CDR1 SGHRS and CDR2 YFSETQ. CDR3 in amino acids: CASSRPGLAGGPQETQYF. In DNA form, the CDR3 reads TGCGCCAGCAGTCGGCCGGGACTAGCGGGAGGACCACAAGAGACCCAGTACTTC.

The chain couples TRBV5-4 to TRBJ2-3; 7 bases line up with TRBD1. The CDR3 length is 14 residues. The V segment lost 0 bases and the J segment 6 bases; nucleotides outside the gene matches: 4. From germline, CDR1 is SGHNT and CDR2 YYREEE (reference sequence). The CDR3 loop reads CASSLDQGVDTQYF. Written as DNA, the CDR3 is TGTGCCAGCAGCTTGGACCAGGGGGTGGATACGCAGTATTTT.

The V call is TRBV30, the J call TRBJ2-3; D not certain. Trimming took off 3 bases at V and 3 bases at J, with 4 bases between the two ends. Germline CDR1 reads GTSNPN; CDR2 reads SVGIG (reference sequence). The CDR3 is 11 residues long. The CDR3 DNA is TGTGCCTGGAGCACAACAGATACGCAGTATTTT. This translates into CAWSTTDTQYF.

J is TRBJ1-2 and V is TRBV30; D call uncertain. Germline V CDR1 and CDR2: GTSNPN, SVGIG (reference sequence). The CDR3 loop spans 13 amino acids. Trimming took off 5 bases at V and 4 bases at J, with 14 bases between the two ends. CDR3 bases: TGTGCCTGGGGAGCAGAGGGCTTCTATGGCTACACCTTC. Its protein is CAWGAEGFYGYTF. Based on the CDR3 plus reference TRBV30 and TRBJ1-2, the full variable domain is SQTIHQWPATLVQPVGSPLSLECTVEGTSNPNLYWYRQAAGRGLQLLFYSVGIGQISSEVPQNLSASRPQDRQFILSSKKLLLSDSGFYLCAWGAEGFYGYTFGSGTRLTVV.

The J gene is TRBJ1-2, the V gene TRBV6-5, with D hard to call. The CDR3 extends over 13 amino acids. Trimming shortened V by 6 bases and J by 2 bases, and 10 bases separated the two germline ends. Germline values: CDR1 MNHEY, CDR2 SVGAGI. This CDR3 is CASRRTVNYGYTF. CDR3 sequence (DNA): TGTGCCAGCAGAAGGACGGTCAACTATGGCTACACCTTC.

J is TRBJ1-5 and V is TRBV18, with 12 bases lining up with TRBD1. This CDR3 has 16 amino acids. V shed 3 bases and J 7 bases; nucleotides not matched to a gene: 7. CDR1 is KGHSH and CDR2 is LQKENI in the germline V gene. The CDR3: CASSPPGQGAYQPQHF. For the CDR3, the DNA is TGTGCCAGCTCACCCCCGGGACAGGGGGCTTACCAGCCCCAGCATTTT.

The chain carries TRBV7-2 and TRBJ1-3, with 9 bases matching TRBD1. Trimming took 1 base from V and 0 from J; bases not matched to a gene: 4. Germline assignment: CDR1 SGHTA and CDR2 FQGNSA. CDR3 size: 17 residues. The CDR3 is CASSLGGGQGSGNTIYF. CDR3 DNA: TGTGCCAGCAGCTTAGGGGGGGGACAGGGCTCTGGAAACACCATATATTTT.

This chain connects TRBV7-2 to TRBJ2-2; TRBD2 agrees at 11 bases. CDR1 is SGHTA and CDR2 is FQGNSA in the germline V gene. The V segment lost 0 bases and the J segment 6 bases; nucleotides outside the gene matches: 0. The CDR3 is made up of 15 amino acids. The CDR3 sequence is CASSLASGRAGELFF. The CDR3 bases are TGTGCCAGCAGCTTAGCTAGCGGGAGGGCCGGGGAGCTGTTTTTT.

CDR3 DNA: TGTGCCAGCAGTTTATGGGGACGAAGCACAGATACGCAGTATTTT. It translates to CASSLWGRSTDTQYF. The chain uses TRBV27 and TRBJ2-3; D may correspond to TRBD1 or TRBD2 (5 bases each). From germline, CDR1 is MNHEY and CDR2 SMNVEV (reference sequence). V was shortened by 1 base and J by 0 bases, with 8 bases between the two germline ends. CDR3 length: 15 amino acids.

This chain uses TRBV5-8 with TRBJ2-7; a possible D gene is TRBD2 (5 bases). Trimming took off 7 bases at V and 2 bases at J, with 19 bases between the two ends. In germline, CDR1 is SGHTS, CDR2 YDEGEE. The CDR3 runs 15 residues. In DNA form, the CDR3 reads TGTGCCAGCCTCTTCGGAGGTGGCCTAACCTACGAGCAGTACTTC. Its translation is CASLFGGGLTYEQYF.

This chain connects TRBV9 to TRBJ2-1; perhaps D is TRBD1 or TRBD2 (5 bases each). This CDR3 is 16 amino acids long. Per the germline V gene, CDR1 is SGDLS and CDR2 is YYNGEE. Trimming took off 4 bases at V and 0 bases at J, with 14 bases between the two ends. The CDR3 here is CASSFRLRGSYNEQFF. In DNA, the CDR3 is TGTGCCAGCAGCTTTCGTCTGAGGGGCTCCTACAATGAGCAGTTCTTC.